A selection of T cell receptor beta chains follows, all from one sample in a study of shared clonotypes between healthy human individuals. The data were produced by immunoSEQ multiplex PCR, yet TCRdb's version contains in-frame clones alone and is incomplete. The repertoire has about 1.1 million clones, around 78% of them found once; the top ten carry roughly 0.57%. Source material: memory CD4+ T cells from PBMCs. The receptors derive from a man younger than 35 in good health. Some clones in this sample may be carry-over from other donors' samples. Both conserved end residues are part of each CDR3. The D gene is left open where the match is weak. Where a row states a size, it is once, few, many or the class of an expanded clone; other rows omit it.

>-|TRBJ2-3|TRBV2|TRBD2
TGTGCCAGCAGTGAAGAGACCGGCGGGAGGCCCACAGATACGCAGTATTTT
CASSEETGGRPTDTQYF
>-|TRBJ1-5|TRBV5-1|-
TGCGCCAGCAGCTCATTTAGCAATCAGCCCCAGCATTTT
CASSSFSNQPQHF
>-|TRBJ2-7|TRBV7-2|TRBD1
TGTGCCAGCAGCCGACAGGGCCTAAGCTCCTACGAGCAGTACTTC
CASSRQGLSSYEQYF
>-|TRBJ2-2|TRBV5-1|-
TGCGCCAGCAGCCCGGACGGCACCGGGGAGCTGTTTTTT
CASSPDGTGELFF
>-|TRBJ1-5|TRBV19|TRBD1
TGTGCCAGTACCCACCGGGACAGGGGGAATCAGCCCCAGCATTTT
CASTHRDRGNQPQHF
>-|TRBJ2-7|TRBV10-3|-
TGTGCCATCAAAGACCGAGCTGGCTACGAGCAGTACTTC
CAIKDRAGYEQYF
>-|TRBJ1-2|TRBV6-1|-
TGTGCCAGCAGACCCCCGGTAGGGATTCAGAGGGGCTACACCTTC
CASRPPVGIQRGYTF
>-|TRBJ1-5|TRBV6-6|TRBD1
TGTGCCAGCAGAGGGACAGGGGGCGAGCAGCCCCAGCATTTT
CASRGTGGEQPQHF
>once|TRBJ1-2|TRBV28|-
TGTGCCAGCCTAACGGATTCAGCTAACTATGGCTACACCTTC
CASLTDSANYGYTF
>-|TRBJ2-2|TRBV11-2|TRBD1
TGTGCCAGCAGCTTTATCTCCTCAGGGGGCGCCGGGGAGCTGTTTTTT
CASSFISSGGAGELFF
>-|TRBJ2-3|TRBV2|TRBD2
TGTGCCAGCAGTGAGAGTAGCGGGCGCACAGATACGCAGTATTTT
CASSESSGRTDTQYF
>-|TRBJ2-7|TRBV7-2|-
TGTGCCGGCCAAGGCAGATCCTCCTACGAGCAGTACTTC
CAGQGRSSYEQYF
>-|TRBJ1-3|TRBV14|-
TGTGCCAGCAGCCCGTCTGGAAACACCATATATTTT
CASSPSGNTIYF
>-|TRBJ1-1|TRBV4-1|-
TGCGCCAGCAGCCGTTTCCATCAGGGGTCAAGTGAAGCTTTCTTT
CASSRFHQGSSEAFF
>-|TRBJ2-5|TRBV5-1|-
TGCGCCAGCAGCCACACCGCCCAGTACCAAGAGACCCAGTACTTC
CASSHTAQYQETQYF
>-|TRBJ1-2|TRBV5-1|TRBD1
TGCGCCAGCAGCTGGGCCGGGACAGGGGAAAGGGGCTACACCTTC
CASSWAGTGERGYTF